This T cell receptor beta chain was recorded in a study of OX40 agonist ivuxolimab in advanced cancers. About the full investigation: Ivuxolimab was a fully human IgG2 agonistic monoclonal antibody targeting the costimulatory receptor OX40 (CD134). Intravenous ivuxolimab was administered to patients every 2 weeks at six dose levels: 0.01, 0.1, 0.3, 1.5, 3 and 10 mg/kg. Of the 50 to 55 dose-escalation patients, hepatocellular carcinoma was present in roughly 19, melanoma in roughly 15, renal cell carcinoma in 9 and head and neck cancer in 9. In the dose-escalation cohort, roughly 80% of patients were male, and the mean age was approximately 55 years, with a range of roughly 23 to 85. Patients were allowed to have had prior anti-PD-1, anti-PD-L1 or anti-CTLA-4 therapy, and more than 30% of the dose-escalation patients had previously received checkpoint inhibitors. Three dose-escalation patients achieved partial responses, one with hepatocellular carcinoma and two with cutaneous melanoma. Peripheral TCRbeta sequencing was intended to test whether TCR sequence diversity was altered and clonal T-cell expansion was caused by ivuxolimab. The paper covers the monotherapy dose-escalation part of the phase I ivuxolimab trial, which included N of about 50 patients.

The junction shows trimming of 0 bases on V and 5 bases on J, plus 11 bases between the germline ends. Per the germline V gene, SGDLS is the CDR1 and YYNGEE is the CDR2. Including the terminal cysteine and phenylalanine, the CDR3 comprises 14 residues. Here the CDR3 DNA is all that survives: 42 bases in frame from base 1. Study-wide conclusions, independent of this receptor: Low levels of normalized T-cell clonal expansion were also seen in some patients who did not respond. After ivuxolimab, CD8+ T cells had more expanded clones than CD4+ T cells on average. In the 0.1-3.0 mg/kg groups, partial responders were among the patients with the lowest normalized peripheral clonal expansion, particularly in CD8+ T cells. Antigen specificity was not determined for the clonally expanded peripheral T cells. At doses from 0.1 to 3.0 mg/kg, clonal expansion was seen in both CD4+ and CD8+ blood T cells between baseline and week 6.

Patients with a history of autoimmune disease or receiving systemic immunosuppression were excluded from the trial. Peripheral blood for TCR sequencing was drawn from every dose cohort at baseline, at cycle 4 day 1 and at cycle 7 day 1. Samples were obtained from an open-label, multicenter, first-in-human phase I dose-escalation trial of ivuxolimab. Adults with locally advanced or metastatic melanoma, renal cell, hepatocellular, or head and neck squamous cell carcinoma were enrolled in the trial. Before TCR sequencing, CD4+ T cells and CD8+ T cells were sorted from peripheral blood as separate populations. Genomic DNA was extracted from sorted cells for sequencing of the TCRbeta CDR3 region. TCRbeta CDR3 regions were sequenced using the immunoSEQ Assay. Not all clones reach the TCRdb copy of this immuneACCESS table, which keeps in-frame sequences only. Checked studies attribute under half of the gap to unresolved V genes and leave the rest unexplained. This sample has 73,000 or so clones in its table, and approximately 86% of those were observed once. Of the sample, under 0.75% falls within the top ten clones.

As to this clone: Its antigen specificity is not known. One base away there is no much larger clone; base qualities are not given.

This receptor was taken from an adult with an advanced solid tumor such as melanoma, head and neck, liver or kidney cancer. This sequence uses TRBV9 and TRBJ1-1; TRBD1 is perhaps the D gene, given 5 matching bases. The starting material was CD4+ or CD8+ T cells sorted from blood, obtained in a trial of the OX40 agonist ivuxolimab. The CDR3 loop reads CASSVARAGTEAFF. The DNA reads TGTGCCAGCAGCGTAGCCAGGGCCGGGACTGAAGCTTTCTTT.